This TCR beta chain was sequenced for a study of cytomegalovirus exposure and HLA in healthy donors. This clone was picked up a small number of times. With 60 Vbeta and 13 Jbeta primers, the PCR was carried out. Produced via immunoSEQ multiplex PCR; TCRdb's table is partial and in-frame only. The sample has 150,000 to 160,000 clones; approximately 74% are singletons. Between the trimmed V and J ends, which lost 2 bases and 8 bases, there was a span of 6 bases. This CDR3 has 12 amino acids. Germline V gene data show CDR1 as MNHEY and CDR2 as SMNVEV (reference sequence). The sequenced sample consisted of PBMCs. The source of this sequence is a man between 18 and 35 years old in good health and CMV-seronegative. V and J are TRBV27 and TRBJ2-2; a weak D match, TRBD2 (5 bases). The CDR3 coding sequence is TGTGCCAGCAGTTTAACGGGGGGGGAGCTGTTTTTT. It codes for CASSLTGGELFF.